This TCR beta chain was retrieved from a study of blood T cell repertoires in COVID-19 (dated by TCRdb to about 2020). A note on the overall study: Samples from collaborators originated in the United States, Italy and Spain and spanned both the acute and convalescent phases of COVID-19. Where available, HLA class I and class II types were obtained from metadata supplied by the sample provider rather than from assay-based typing. The prospective study material was composed of cDNA or gDNA derived from T cells, B-cell-depleted T cells, or PBMCs. The samples were drawn from two sources: the first 160 participants of the ongoing ImmuneRACE study, and 1,000 to 1,500 subjects contributed by 6 global collaborators. Deeply sampled blood TCRbeta repertoires from subjects exposed to, actively infected with, or recovered from COVID-19 were included in the dataset. The repertoires were released in a freely available public database meant as a resource for research on the immune response to SARS-CoV-2. Nearly every sample came with metadata listing a de-identified subject ID, COVID-19 status, age in years and sex. The study at large found these results: The quantity of clinical and demographic metadata differed by source and by participant and was supplied without curation.

Remarks on this clone: Its binding antigen is unknown. No per-base quality is available; no much larger clone lies one base away.

The immunoSEQ Assay, a bias-controlled multiplex PCR, was used to amplify TCRbeta CDR3 regions from genomic DNA. The paper's data handling went like this. The number of nucleated cells in each sample was estimated from the amplification of reference gene primers within the assay. To quantify the absolute abundance of each unique TCRbeta CDR3 rearrangement, sequence reads were collapsed and filtered. Productive Simpson clonality was computed per sample as the square root of Simpson's diversity index over productive rearrangements. As stored in TCRdb, this immuneACCESS dataset retains in-frame rearrangements with V and J assigned. A fraction of the clones does not appear; measured against another copy, unresolved V genes explain less than half of the discrepancy, and the remainder lacks a known reason. The V and J calls and clone size were taken over from that table, and D and trimming were inferred from the DNA. The sample profile shows 150,000 to 200,000 clones; under 90% of them were found once. The ten largest account for about 7% of the sample.

Deletion took 4 bases off V and 2 bases off J, with a span of 14 bases between the germline ends. Including the terminal cysteine and phenylalanine, the CDR3 comprises 15 residues. The kept DNA is CDR3 alone, 45 bases in frame from the first base. CDR1 and CDR2 are read off the germline V gene (reference sequence) as LGHDT and YNNKEL. Whole blood was collected in K2EDTA tubes by collaborating institutions according to the institutions' own protocols. Collaborator samples were shipped for TCRbeta analysis as frozen whole blood, isolated PBMCs, or DNA extracted from either sample type. Recombination joined TRBV3-1 (or the pseudogene TRBV3-2) with TRBJ1-1; the D gene assignment is ambiguous. Sample: peripheral blood. The receptor's source is a middle-aged man with acute or convalescent COVID-19. The nucleotide sequence is given as TGTGCCAGCAGCCCTCCCGGAGTTCAAAACACTGAAGCTTTCTTT. Its protein is CASSPPGVQNTEAFF.